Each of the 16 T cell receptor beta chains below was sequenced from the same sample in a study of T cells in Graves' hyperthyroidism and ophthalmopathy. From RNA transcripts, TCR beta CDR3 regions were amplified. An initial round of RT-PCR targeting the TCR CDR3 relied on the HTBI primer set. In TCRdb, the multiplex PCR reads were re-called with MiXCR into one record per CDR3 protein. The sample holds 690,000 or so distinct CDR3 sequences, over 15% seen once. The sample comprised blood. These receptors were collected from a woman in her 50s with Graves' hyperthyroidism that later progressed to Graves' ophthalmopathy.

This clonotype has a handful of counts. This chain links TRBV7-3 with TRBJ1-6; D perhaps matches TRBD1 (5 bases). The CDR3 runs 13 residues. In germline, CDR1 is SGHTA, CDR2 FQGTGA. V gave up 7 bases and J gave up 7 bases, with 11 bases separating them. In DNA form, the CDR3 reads TGTGCCAGCACGGGCAGGGTAAATTCACCCCTCCACTTT. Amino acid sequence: CASTGRVNSPLHF.

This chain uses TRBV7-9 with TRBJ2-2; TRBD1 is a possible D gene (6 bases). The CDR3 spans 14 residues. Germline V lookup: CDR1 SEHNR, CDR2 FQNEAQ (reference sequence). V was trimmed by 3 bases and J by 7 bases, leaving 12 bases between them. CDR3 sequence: CASSFNRDIGELFF. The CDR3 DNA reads TGTGCCAGCAGCTTTAACAGGGATATCGGGGAGCTGTTTTTT. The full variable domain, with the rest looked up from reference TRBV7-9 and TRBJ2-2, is DTGVSQNPRHKITKRGQNVTFRCDPISEHNRLYWYRQTLGQGPEFLTYFQNEAQLEKSRLLSDRFSAERPKGSFSTLEIQRTEQGDSAMYLCASSFNRDIGELFFGEGSRLTVL.

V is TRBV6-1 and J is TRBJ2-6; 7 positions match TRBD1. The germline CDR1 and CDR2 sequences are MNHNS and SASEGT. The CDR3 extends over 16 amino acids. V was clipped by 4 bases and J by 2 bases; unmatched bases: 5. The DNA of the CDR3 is TGTGCCAGCAGTGGATGGCAGGGGGCTGGGGCCAACGTCCTGACTTTC. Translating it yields CASSGWQGAGANVLTF.

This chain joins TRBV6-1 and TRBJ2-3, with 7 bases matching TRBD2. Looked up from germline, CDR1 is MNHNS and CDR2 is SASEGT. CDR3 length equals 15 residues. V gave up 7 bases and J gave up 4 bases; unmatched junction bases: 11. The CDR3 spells CASNAARRGSDTQYF. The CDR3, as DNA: TGTGCCAGCAACGCCGCTCGGCGGGGGTCAGATACGCAGTATTTT.

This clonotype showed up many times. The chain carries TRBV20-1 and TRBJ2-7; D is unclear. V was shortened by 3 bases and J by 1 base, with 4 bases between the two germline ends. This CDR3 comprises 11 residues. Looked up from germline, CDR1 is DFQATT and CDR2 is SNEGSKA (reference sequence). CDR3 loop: CSASRSYEQYF. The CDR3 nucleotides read TGCAGTGCTAGCAGATCCTACGAGCAGTACTTC.

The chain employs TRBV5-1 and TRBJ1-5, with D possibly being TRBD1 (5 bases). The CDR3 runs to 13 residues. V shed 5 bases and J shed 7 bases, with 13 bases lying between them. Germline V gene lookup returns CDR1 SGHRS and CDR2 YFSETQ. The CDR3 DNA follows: TGCGCCAGCAGTGAGGGGTCGGGACAGCCCCAGCATTTT. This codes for CASSEGSGQPQHF. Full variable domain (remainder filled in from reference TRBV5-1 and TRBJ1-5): KAGVTQTPRYLIKTRGQQVTLSCSPISGHRSVSWYQQTPGQGLQFLFEYFSETQRNKGNFPGRFSGRQFSNSRSEMNVSTLELGDSALYLCASSEGSGQPQHFGDGTRLSIL.

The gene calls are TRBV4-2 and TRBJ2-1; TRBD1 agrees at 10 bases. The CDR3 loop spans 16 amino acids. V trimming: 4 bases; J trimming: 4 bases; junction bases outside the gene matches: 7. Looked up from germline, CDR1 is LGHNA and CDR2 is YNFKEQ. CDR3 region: CASSPTGGRGYNEQFF. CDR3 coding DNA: TGTGCCAGCAGCCCGACAGGGGGCCGGGGGTACAATGAGCAGTTCTTC.

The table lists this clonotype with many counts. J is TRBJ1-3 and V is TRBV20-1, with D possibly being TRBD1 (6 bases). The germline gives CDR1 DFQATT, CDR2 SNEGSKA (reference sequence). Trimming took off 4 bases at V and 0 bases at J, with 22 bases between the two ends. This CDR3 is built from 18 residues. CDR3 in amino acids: CSATLVKNRASSGNTIYF. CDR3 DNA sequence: TGCAGTGCTACTCTTGTCAAAAACAGGGCAAGCTCTGGAAACACCATATATTTT.

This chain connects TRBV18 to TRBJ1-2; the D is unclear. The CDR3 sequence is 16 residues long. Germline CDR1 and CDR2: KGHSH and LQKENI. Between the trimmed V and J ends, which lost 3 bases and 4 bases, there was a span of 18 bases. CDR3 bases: TGTGCCAGCTCACCCCCCGGCCTAACAGACCGCTATGGCTACACCTTC. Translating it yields CASSPPGLTDRYGYTF.

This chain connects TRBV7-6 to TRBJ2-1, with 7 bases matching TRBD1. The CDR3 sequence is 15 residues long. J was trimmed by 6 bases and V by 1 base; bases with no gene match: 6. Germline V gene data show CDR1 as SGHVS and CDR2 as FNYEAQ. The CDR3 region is CASSLGGNRGNEQFF. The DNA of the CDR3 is TGTGCCAGCAGCTTAGGGGGAAACAGGGGCAATGAGCAGTTCTTC. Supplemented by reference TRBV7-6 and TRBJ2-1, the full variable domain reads GAGVSQSPRYKVTKRGQDVALRCDPISGHVSLYWYRQALGQGPEFLTYFNYEAQQDKSGLPNDRFSAERPEGSISTLTIQRTEQRDSAMYRCASSLGGNRGNEQFFGPGTRLTVL.

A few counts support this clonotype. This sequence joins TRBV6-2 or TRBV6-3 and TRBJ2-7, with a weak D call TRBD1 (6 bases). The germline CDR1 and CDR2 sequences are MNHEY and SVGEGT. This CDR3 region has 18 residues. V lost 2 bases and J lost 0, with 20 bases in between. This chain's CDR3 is CASSYSPSGELFSYEQYF. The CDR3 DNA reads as TGTGCCAGCAGTTACAGCCCGTCAGGGGAACTCTTCTCCTACGAGCAGTACTTC.

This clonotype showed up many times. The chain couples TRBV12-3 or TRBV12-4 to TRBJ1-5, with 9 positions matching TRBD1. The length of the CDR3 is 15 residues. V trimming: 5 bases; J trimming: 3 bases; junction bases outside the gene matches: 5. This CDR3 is CASSVQGANNQPQHF. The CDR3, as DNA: TGTGCCAGCAGTGTACAGGGGGCCAACAATCAGCCCCAGCATTTT.

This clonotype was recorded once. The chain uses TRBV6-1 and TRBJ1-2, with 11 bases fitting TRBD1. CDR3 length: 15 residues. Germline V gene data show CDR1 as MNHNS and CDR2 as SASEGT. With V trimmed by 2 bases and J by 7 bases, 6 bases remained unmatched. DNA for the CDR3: TGTGCCAGCAGTGAATCTGGACAGGGGGCTGTTGGCTACACCTTC. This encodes CASSESGQGAVGYTF.

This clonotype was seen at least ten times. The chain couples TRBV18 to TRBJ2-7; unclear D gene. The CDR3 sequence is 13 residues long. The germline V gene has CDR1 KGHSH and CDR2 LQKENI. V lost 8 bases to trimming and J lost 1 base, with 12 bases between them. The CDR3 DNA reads TGTGCCAGCAGCCCACCCGGGTCCTACGAGCAGTACTTC. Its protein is CASSPPGSYEQYF.

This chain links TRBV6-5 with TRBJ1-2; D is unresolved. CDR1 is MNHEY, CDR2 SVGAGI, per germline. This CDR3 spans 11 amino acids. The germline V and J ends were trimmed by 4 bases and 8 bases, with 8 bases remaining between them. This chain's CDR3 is CASSSLSGYTF. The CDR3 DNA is TGTGCCAGCAGTTCGCTTAGCGGCTACACCTTC.

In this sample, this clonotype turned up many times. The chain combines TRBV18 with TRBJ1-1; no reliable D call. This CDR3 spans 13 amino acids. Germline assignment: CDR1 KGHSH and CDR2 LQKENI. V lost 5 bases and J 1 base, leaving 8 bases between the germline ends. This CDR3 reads CASSVMENTEAFF. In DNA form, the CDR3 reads TGTGCCAGCTCAGTCATGGAGAACACTGAAGCTTTCTTT.